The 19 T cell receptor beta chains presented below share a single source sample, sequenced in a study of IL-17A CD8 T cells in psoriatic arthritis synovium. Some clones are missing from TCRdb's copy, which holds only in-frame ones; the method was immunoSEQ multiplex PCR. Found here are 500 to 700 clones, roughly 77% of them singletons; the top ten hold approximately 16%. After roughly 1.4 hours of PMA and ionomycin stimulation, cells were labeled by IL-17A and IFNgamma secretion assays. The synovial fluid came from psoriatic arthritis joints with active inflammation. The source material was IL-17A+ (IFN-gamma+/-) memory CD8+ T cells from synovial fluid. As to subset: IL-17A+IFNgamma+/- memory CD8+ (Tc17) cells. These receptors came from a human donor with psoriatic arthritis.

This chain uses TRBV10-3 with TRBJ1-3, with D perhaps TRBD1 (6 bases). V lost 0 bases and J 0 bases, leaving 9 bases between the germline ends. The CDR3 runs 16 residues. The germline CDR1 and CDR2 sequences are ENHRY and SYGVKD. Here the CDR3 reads CAISESGHYSGNTIYF. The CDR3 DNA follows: TGTGCCATCAGTGAGTCGGGACACTACTCTGGAAACACCATATATTTT.

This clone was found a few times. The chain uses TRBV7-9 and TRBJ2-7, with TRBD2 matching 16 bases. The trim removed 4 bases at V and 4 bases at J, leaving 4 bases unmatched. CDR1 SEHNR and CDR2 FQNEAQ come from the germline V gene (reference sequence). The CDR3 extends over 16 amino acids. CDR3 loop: CASSSGTSGRGYEQYF. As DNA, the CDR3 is TGTGCCAGCAGCTCCGGGACTAGCGGGAGGGGTTACGAGCAGTACTTC.

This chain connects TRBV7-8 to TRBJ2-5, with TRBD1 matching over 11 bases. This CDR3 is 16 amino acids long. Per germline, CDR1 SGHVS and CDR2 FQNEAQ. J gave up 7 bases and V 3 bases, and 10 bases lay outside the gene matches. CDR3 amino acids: CASSFWTGGSEGTQYF. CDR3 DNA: TGTGCCAGCAGCTTTTGGACAGGGGGCTCTGAGGGGACCCAGTACTTC.

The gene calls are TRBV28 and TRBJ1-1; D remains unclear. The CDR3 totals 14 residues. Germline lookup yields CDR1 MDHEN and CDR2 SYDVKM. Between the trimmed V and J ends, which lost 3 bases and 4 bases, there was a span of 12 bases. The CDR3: CASSFKLVGTEAFF. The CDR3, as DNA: TGTGCCAGCAGTTTCAAGTTAGTGGGCACTGAAGCTTTCTTT.

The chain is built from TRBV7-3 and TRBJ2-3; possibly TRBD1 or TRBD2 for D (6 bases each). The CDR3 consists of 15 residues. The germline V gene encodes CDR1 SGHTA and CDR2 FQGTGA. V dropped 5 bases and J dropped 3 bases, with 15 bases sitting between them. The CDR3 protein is CASSPDGGGTDTQYF. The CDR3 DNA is TGTGCCAGCAGCCCCGACGGGGGCGGGACAGATACGCAGTATTTT.

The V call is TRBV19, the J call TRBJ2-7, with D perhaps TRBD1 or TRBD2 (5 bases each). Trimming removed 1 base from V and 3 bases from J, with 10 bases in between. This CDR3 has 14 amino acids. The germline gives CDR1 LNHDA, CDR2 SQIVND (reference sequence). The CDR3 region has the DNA TGTGCCAGTAGTATAGGGGACGCAAACTACGAGCAGTACTTC. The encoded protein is CASSIGDANYEQYF.

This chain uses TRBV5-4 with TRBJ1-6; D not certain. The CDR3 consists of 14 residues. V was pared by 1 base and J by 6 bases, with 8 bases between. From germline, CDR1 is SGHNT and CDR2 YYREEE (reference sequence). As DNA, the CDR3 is TGTGCCAGCAGCTTGAGTAGGGCTAATTCACCCCTCCACTTT. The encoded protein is CASSLSRANSPLHF.

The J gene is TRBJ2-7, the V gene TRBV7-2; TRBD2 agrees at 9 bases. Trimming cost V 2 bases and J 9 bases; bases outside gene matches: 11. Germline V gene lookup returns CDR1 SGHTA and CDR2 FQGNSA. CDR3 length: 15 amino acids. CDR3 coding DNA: TGTGCCAGCAGCTTAATGGCTAGCGGGGTCGTCGGGCAGTACTTC. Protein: CASSLMASGVVGQYF.

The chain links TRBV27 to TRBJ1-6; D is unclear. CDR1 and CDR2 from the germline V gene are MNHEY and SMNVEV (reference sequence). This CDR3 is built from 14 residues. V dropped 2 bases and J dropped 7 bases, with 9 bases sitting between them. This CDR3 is CASSLVGGNSPLHF. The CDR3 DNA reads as TGTGCCAGCAGTTTAGTGGGCGGCAATTCACCCCTCCACTTT.

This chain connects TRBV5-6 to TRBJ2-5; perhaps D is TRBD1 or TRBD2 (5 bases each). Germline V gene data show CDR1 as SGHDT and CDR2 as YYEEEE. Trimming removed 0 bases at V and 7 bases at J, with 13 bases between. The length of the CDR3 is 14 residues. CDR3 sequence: CASSLGASGRTQYF. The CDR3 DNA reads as TGTGCCAGCAGCTTGGGGGCGTCAGGGAGGACCCAGTACTTC.

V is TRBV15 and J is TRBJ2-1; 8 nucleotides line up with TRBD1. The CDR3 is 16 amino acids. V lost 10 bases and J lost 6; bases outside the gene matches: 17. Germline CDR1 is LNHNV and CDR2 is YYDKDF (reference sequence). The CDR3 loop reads CAIKPSASGGGNEQFF. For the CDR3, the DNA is TGTGCCATCAAACCTAGTGCCTCAGGGGGCGGCAATGAGCAGTTCTTC.

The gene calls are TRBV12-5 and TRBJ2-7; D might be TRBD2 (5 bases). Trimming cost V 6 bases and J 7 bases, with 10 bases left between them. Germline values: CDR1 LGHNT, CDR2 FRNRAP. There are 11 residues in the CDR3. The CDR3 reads CASGTGVEQYF. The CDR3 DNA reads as TGTGCTAGTGGCACCGGGGTAGAGCAGTACTTC. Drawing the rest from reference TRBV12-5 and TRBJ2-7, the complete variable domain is DARVTQTPRHKVTEMGQEVTMRCQPILGHNTVFWYRQTMMQGLELLAYFRNRAPLDDSGMPKDRFSAEMPDATLATLKIQPSEPRDSAVYFCASGTGVEQYFGPGTRLTVT.

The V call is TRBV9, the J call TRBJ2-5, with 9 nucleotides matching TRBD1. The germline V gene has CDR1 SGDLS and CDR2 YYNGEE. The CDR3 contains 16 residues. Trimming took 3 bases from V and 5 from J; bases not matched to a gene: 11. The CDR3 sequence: CASSDGDRGMWETQYF. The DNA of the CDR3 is TGTGCCAGCAGCGACGGAGACAGGGGGATGTGGGAGACCCAGTACTTC.

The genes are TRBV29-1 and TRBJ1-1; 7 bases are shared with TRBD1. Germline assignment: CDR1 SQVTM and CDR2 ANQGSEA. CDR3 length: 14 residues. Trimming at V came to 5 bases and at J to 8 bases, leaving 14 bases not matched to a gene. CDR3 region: CSVHRKNRGMEAFF. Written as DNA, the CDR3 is TGCAGCGTTCACCGCAAAAACAGGGGTATGGAAGCTTTCTTT.

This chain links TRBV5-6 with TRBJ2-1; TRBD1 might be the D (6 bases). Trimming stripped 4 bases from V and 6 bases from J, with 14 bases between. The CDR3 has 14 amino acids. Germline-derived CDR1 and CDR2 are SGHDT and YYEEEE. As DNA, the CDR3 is TGTGCCAGCAGCAATAATCAGGGGTTCAATGAGCAGTTCTTC. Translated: CASSNNQGFNEQFF. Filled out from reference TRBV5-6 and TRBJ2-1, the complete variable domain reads DAGVTQSPTHLIKTRGQQVTLRCSPKSGHDTVSWYQQALGQGPQFIFQYYEEEERQRGNFPDRFSGHQFPNYSSELNVNALLLGDSALYLCASSNNQGFNEQFFGPGTRLTVL.

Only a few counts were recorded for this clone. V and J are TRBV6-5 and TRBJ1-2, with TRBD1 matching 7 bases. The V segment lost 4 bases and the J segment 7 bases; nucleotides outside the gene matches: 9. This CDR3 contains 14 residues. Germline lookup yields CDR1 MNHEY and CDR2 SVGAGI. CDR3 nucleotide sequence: TGTGCCAGCAGTTCCTTGACAGGGTCTAGTGGCTACACCTTC. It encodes CASSSLTGSSGYTF.

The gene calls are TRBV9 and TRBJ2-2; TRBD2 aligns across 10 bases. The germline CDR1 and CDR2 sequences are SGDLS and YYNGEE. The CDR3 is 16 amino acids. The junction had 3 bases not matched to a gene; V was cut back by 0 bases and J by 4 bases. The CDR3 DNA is TGTGCCAGCAGCGTAGCCGGACTAGCGGTCACCGGGGAGCTGTTTTTT. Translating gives CASSVAGLAVTGELFF.

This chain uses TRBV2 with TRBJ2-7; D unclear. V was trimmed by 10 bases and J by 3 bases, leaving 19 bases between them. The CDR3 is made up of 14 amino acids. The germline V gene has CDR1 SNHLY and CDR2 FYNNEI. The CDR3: CANTRVSEYYEQYF. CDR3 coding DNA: TGTGCCAACACCCGAGTCAGCGAATACTACGAGCAGTACTTC.

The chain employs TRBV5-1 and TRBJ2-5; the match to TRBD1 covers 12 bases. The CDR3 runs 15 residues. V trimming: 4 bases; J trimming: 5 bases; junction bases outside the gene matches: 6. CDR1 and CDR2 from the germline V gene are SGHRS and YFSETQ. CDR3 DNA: TGCGCCAGCAGCATGGGACAGGGGGCTCGGGAGACCCAGTACTTC. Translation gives CASSMGQGARETQYF.